This TCR beta chain was sequenced in a study of T cell changes during pregnancy in multiple sclerosis. Sequencing was performed with immunoSEQ multiplex PCR; in TCRdb, only in-frame clones are kept and a portion is missing. The sample shows 40,000 to 60,000 clones, roughly 94% of them seen only once. Germline CDR1 and CDR2: MNHEY and SMNVEV (reference sequence). The CDR3 spans 15 residues. V shed 6 bases and J shed 5 bases, with 19 bases lying between them. The chain links TRBV27 to TRBJ2-5; tentatively, D is TRBD2 (6 bases). This sample comprised CD8+ T cells from peripheral blood mononuclear cells, obtained before pregnancy. The origin of this receptor is a female donor with multiple sclerosis, enrolled in a pregnancy study. In nucleotides, the CDR3 is TGTGCCAGCAGCGTGGAGGGAGTCAATTTGGAGACCCAGTACTTC. Translation gives CASSVEGVNLETQYF.